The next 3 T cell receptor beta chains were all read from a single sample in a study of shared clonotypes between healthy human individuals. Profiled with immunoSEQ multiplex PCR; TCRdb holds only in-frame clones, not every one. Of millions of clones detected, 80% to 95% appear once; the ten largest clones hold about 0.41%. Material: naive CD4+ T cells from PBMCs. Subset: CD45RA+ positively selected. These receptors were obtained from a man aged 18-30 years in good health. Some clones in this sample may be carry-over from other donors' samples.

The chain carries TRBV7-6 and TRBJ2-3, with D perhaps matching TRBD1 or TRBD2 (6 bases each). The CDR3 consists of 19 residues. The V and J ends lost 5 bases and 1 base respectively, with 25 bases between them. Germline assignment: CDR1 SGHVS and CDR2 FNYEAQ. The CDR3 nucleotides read TGTGCCAGCAGCCCGCTTGCTGGGGGCAGGCGGGACGGCACAGATACGCAGTATTTT. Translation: CASSPLAGGRRDGTDTQYF.

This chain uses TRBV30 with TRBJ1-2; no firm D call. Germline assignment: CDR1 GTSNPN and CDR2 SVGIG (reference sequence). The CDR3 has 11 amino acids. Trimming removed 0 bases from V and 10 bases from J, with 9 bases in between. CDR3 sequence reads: CAWSVSGVYTF. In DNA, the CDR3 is TGTGCCTGGAGTGTAAGCGGGGTCTACACCTTC. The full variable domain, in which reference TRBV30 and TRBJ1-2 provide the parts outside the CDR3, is SQTIHQWPATLVQPVGSPLSLECTVEGTSNPNLYWYRQAAGRGLQLLFYSVGIGQISSEVPQNLSASRPQDRQFILSSKKLLLSDSGFYLCAWSVSGVYTFGSGTRLTVV.

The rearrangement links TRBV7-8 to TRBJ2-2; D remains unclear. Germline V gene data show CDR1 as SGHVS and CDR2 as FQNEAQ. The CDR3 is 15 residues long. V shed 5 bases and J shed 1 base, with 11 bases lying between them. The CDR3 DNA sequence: TGTGCCAGCAGCCGCGCGCCGGGGAACACCGGGGAGCTGTTTTTT. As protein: CASSRAPGNTGELFF.